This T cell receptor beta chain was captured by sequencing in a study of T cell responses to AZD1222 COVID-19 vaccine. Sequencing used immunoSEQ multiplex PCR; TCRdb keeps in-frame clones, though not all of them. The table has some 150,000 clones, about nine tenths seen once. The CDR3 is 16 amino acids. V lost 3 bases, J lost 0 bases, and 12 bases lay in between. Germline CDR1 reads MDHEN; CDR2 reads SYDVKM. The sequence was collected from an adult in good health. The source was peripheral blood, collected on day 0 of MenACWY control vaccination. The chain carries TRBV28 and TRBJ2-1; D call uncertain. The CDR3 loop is CASSFKDFSSYNEQFF. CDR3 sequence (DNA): TGTGCCAGCAGTTTTAAAGACTTCAGCTCCTACAATGAGCAGTTCTTC.